The following is a T cell receptor beta chain sequence with its context. The antigen it recognizes is unknown. Base qualities are not at hand, and no much larger clone is one base apart. V loses 1 base, J loses 3 bases, and the germline ends lie 10 bases apart. The CDR3 contains 14 residues, cysteine and phenylalanine counted. Only the CDR3 part of the read is kept: 42 bases, read in frame from the first base. Based on the germline V gene (reference sequence), the CDR1 and CDR2 sequences are LGHDT and YNNKEL. The data were taken from a study of T cells in Graves' hyperthyroidism and ophthalmopathy (dated 2019 in TCRdb). At the level of the whole study: Peripheral blood samples were taken at initial diagnosis, before any treatment was given. The paper describes TCR Vbeta CDR3 sequencing of 120 to 150 peripheral blood samples, made up of about 41 ophthalmopathy patients, approximately 73 hyperthyroidism patients and 17 progressor patients. In addition, the study compared T-cell repertoires in thyroid tissue and in blood from over 5 Graves' hyperthyroidism patients. Prospective prediction of ophthalmopathy was tested in an independent validation cohort of some 20 hyperthyroidism patients and around 16 patients who later progressed to ophthalmopathy. A discovery cohort of about a hundred patients, 43 with Graves' ophthalmopathy and more than 55 with stable Graves' hyperthyroidism, was used to find distinguishing TCR V-J signatures. After blood sampling, hyperthyroidism patients were treated with methimazole at a starting dose of 30 mg daily, and ophthalmopathy patients were treated with high-dose intravenous methylprednisolone. The roughly 90 discovery patients were divided at random into training and test sets in a 7:3 ratio.

Graves' hyperthyroidism was defined as stable when no progression to ophthalmopathy occurred over 18 months of follow-up. Hyperthyroidism patients were newly diagnosed, with disease duration under 2 months, and aged 18 to 65 years. Exclusion was applied to patients with uncontrolled infections, other autoimmune diseases, pregnancy or lactation. Diagnoses relied on clinical symptoms, serum thyroxine and TRAb, thyroid ultrasound and orbital computed tomography. Ficoll-Paque density gradient centrifugation was used to isolate PBMCs from about 9.4 ml of fresh peripheral blood. Total RNA was extracted with Trizol reagent, and quality was checked on an Agilent 2100 Bioanalyzer. Study-level results and caveats: In validation, the model predicted progression to ophthalmopathy with approximately 71% sensitivity and 72.22% specificity, a median of approximately 6.7 months before onset. Most expanded thyroid clonotypes (frequency above 0.001) were also detected in blood, a finding suggesting that blood repertoires may reflect thyroid immune responses. No statistical method was used to set the sample size in advance, and investigators knew the group allocation. Ophthalmopathy was separated from stable hyperthyroidism by a 13 V-J signature model, with 85% to 90% sensitivity and about 81% specificity obtained in cross-validation and 80%/75% obtained in testing.

Amplification of TCR beta CDR3 regions was carried out from RNA transcripts. The first round of RT-PCR for the TCR CDR3 was performed with the HTBI primer set and the Qiagen OneStep RT-PCR kit. Libraries were constructed in a second round of multiplex PCR, after which size selection and purification were performed. Paired-end sequencing of the libraries was performed with 100 bp reads on an Illumina HiSeq2000. Turning to the authors' computational methods: SOAPnuke was used to process the raw data, removing reads that contained adapters or uncalled bases, had a mean Phred below 15, or lacked an exact match to the constant primer or identifier. High-quality paired reads were merged with COPE v1.2.5, and unique nucleotide sequences were defined as clonotypes. Clonotypes were aligned to IMGT TRBV, TRBD and TRBJ reference segments using MiTCR v1.1. The analysis included only V-J combinations with a frequency above 0.0001, which together covered approximately 99% of the repertoires. The TCS score was defined as the ratio of F50 (clonal expansion) to E x V (chaos), calculated using BLOSUM62-based TCRdist between CDR3 peptides within each V-J. Welch's t-statistics and random forest reduced 500 to 550 V-J features to fewer than 15, which were used in a naive Bayes classifier (R e1071). Thyroid-blood repertoire similarity was quantified with the Morisita-Horn index. TCRdb redid the processing of the public reads, applying fastp at Q25 and MiXCR, and retained in-frame beta chains. CDR3 protein sequences are deduplicated, and each keeps its most common genes and DNA. The authors' filters were not applied to this entry. The sample yields roughly 710,000 distinct CDR3 sequences; approximately 40% were counted once. The ten most abundant clones make up approximately 31% of the sample.

The TCR comes from a woman aged 40-49 years with Graves' hyperthyroidism. The sequencing sample was made of blood. In this chain, TRBV3-1 is recombined with TRBJ2-7; TRBD2 could be the D gene, as 5 bases match. The sequenced DNA is TGTGCCAGCAGCCAAGTCGAGGGAGTCTACGAGCAGTACTTC. The translation is CASSQVEGVYEQYF.